These T cell receptor beta chains were read from a single sample in a study of regulatory T cells in long-lasting Graves disease. TCRdb called the multiplex PCR reads again in MiXCR, with one record for every CDR3 protein. Of over 200,000 distinct CDR3 sequences in the sample, roughly 18% were seen once. The source was peripheral blood mononuclear cells (PBMCs), collected at new diagnosis, from a patient treated with antithyroid drugs. These receptors were taken from a female donor with Graves disease. CDR3s include the opening cysteine and the closing phenylalanine or tryptophan. D genes are given only for firm matches. Only some rows state a clone size, as once, few, many or a class for expanded clones.

abundance,j_gene,v_gene,d_gene,CDR3nt,CDR3aa
many,TRBJ1-1,TRBV27,TRBD1,TGTGCCAGCAGGGGACAGATGAACACTGAAGCTTTCTTT,CASRGQMNTEAFF
.,TRBJ2-5,TRBV14,TRBD2,TGTGCCAGCAGCCAGGTGCCGGGACTAGCGGGACAAGAGACCCAGTACTTC,CASSQVPGLAGQETQYF
once,TRBJ2-7,TRBV7-9,.,TGTGCCAGCAGCTCGGTTTCTACCTACGAGCAGTACTTC,CASSSVSTYEQYF
many,TRBJ1-1,TRBV5-1,.,TGTGCCAGCAGCTTGGGGCTCACGAACACTGAAGCTTTCTTT,CASSLGLTNTEAFF
few,TRBJ2-5,TRBV2,.,TGTGCCAGCCTCTACTCGACAGGCAGGGAGACCCAGTACTTC,CASLYSTGRETQYF
many,TRBJ1-5,TRBV28,.,TGTGCCAGCAGTTTCGGCTCTTATCAGCCCCAGCATTTT,CASSFGSYQPQHF
many,TRBJ1-5,TRBV28,.,TGTGCCAGCAGGGTAAGCAATCAGCCCCAGCATTTT,CASRVSNQPQHF
few,TRBJ2-2,TRBV30,.,TGTGCCTGGGAACTACAGAACGCCGGGGAGCTGTTTTTT,CAWELQNAGELFF
many,TRBJ1-5,TRBV20-1,TRBD1,TGCAGTGCTAGAGACCTAGGACAGGGGGGCAATCAGCCCCAGCATTTT,CSARDLGQGGNQPQHF
many,TRBJ1-1,TRBV9,TRBD1,TGTGCCAGCAGCGTTAGGACAGGGGGGGAAACTGAAGCTTTCTTT,CASSVRTGGETEAFF
.,TRBJ2-5,TRBV9,TRBD2,TGTGCCAGCAGCGTAGAGGGGACTAGCGGGAGGGTGGAGACCCAGTACTTC,CASSVEGTSGRVETQYF
many,TRBJ2-5,TRBV19,TRBD1,TGTGCCAGTAGTATCGGACAGGAGCAGACCCAGTACTTC,CASSIGQEQTQYF
many,TRBJ2-5,TRBV6-5,.,TGTGCCAGCAGTTACGAATTACAAGAGACCCAGTACTTC,CASSYELQETQYF
many,TRBJ1-1,TRBV9,.,TGTGCCAGCAGCCCATTGGACCTGAACACTGAAGCTTTCTTT,CASSPLDLNTEAFF
many,TRBJ1-5,TRBV6-1,.,TGTGCCACCACGGGGGCAGGCAATACCAATCAGCCCCAGCATTTT,CATTGAGNTNQPQHF
many,TRBJ2-4,TRBV28,.,TGTGCCAGCAGCGGGACCCGGCTCTACTTC,CASSGTRLYF
few,TRBJ1-1,TRBV19,.,TGTGCCAGTAGTACTATAGTTGGACGGGGCGACACTGAAGCTTTCTTT,CASSTIVGRGDTEAFF
many,TRBJ1-1,TRBV4-1,.,TGCGCCAGCAGCCGACCCCGGGGCACTGAAGCTTTCTTT,CASSRPRGTEAFF
few,TRBJ2-1,TRBV4-1,TRBD2,TGCGCCAGCAGCCACTACGGGACTAGCGCCTACAATGAGCAGTTCTTC,CASSHYGTSAYNEQFF
few,TRBJ2-2,TRBV4-1,TRBD2,TGCGCCAGCAGCCAAGCCCAACTAGCGGAAAACACCGGGGAGCTGTTTTTT,CASSQAQLAENTGELFF
few,TRBJ2-7,TRBV7-9,.,TGTGCCAGCAGCTTTAGACCGGGGGGACAGGAGTTCGGCGAGCAGTACTTC,CASSFRPGGQEFGEQYF
many,TRBJ2-1,TRBV3-1,.,TGTGCCAGCAGCCAAGAGGGGGCAGCTAACAATGAGCAGTTCTTC,CASSQEGAANNEQFF
.,TRBJ2-5,TRBV9,TRBD2,TGTGCCAGCAGCGAGAGCGGGACGGAGACCCAGTACTTC,CASSESGTETQYF
many,TRBJ1-4,TRBV7-2,.,TGTGCCAGCAGCTTACTCGGCCCCCTGGGGGAAAAACTGTTTTTT,CASSLLGPLGEKLFF
many,TRBJ1-2,TRBV6-1,.,TGTGCCAGCAGGACAGGTTTCAACTATGGCTACACCTTC,CASRTGFNYGYTF
many,TRBJ1-5,TRBV27,TRBD1,TGTGCCAGCAGTGTAACAGGGGGCCATCAGCCCCAGCATTTT,CASSVTGGHQPQHF